This T cell receptor beta chain was obtained from a study of blood T cell repertoires in COVID-19. Study-level background: The United States, Italy and Spain were the sources of the acute and convalescent COVID-19 samples.

The protocol was immunoSEQ multiplex PCR, while the TCRdb copy is restricted to in-frame clones and leaves out a portion. Of around 470,000 clones in the sample, 90% were seen once. The sequence was obtained from a man younger than 30 who had recovered from COVID-19. The sample was PBMCs or T cells enriched from blood (not recorded which).

This CDR3 reads CASGADLYNEQFF. For the CDR3, the DNA is TGTGCCAGCGGAGCGGACCTCTACAATGAGCAGTTCTTC. The rearrangement uses TRBV11-2 and TRBJ2-1; D might be TRBD2 (5 bases). The germline CDR1 and CDR2 sequences are SGHAT and FQNNGV. Trimming pared 8 bases from V and 3 bases from J, leaving 11 bases between. The CDR3 runs 13 residues. Looking up the rest from reference TRBV11-2 and TRBJ2-1 gives the full variable domain: EAGVAQSPRYKIIEKRQSVAFWCNPISGHATLYWYQQILGQGPKLLIQFQNNGVVDDSQLPKDRFSAERLKGVDSTLKIQPAKLEDSAVYLCASGADLYNEQFFGPGTRLTVL.